This T cell receptor (beta chain) was observed in a study of persistence of HIV-infected CD4 T cells. Study results and limitations: Antigen-responding cells were enriched for degenerate expanded CDR3beta sequences. CMV- and Gag-responding cells had lower TCRbeta richness than CD3/CD28-responding cells.

The V and J ends lost 3 bases and 8 bases respectively, with 16 bases between them. Looked up from germline, CDR1 is LNHDA and CDR2 is SQIVND (reference sequence). The CDR3 sequence is 14 residues long. The immunoSEQ assay was version 4, run in survey mode. Genomic DNA was diluted to 9 to 10 ng/uL, up to 1 ug per sample. Method: immunoSEQ multiplex PCR; TCRdb's copy keeps in-frame clones and lacks some. In the table there are approximately 30,000 clones, roughly 82% of which are singletons. A note on this clone: Its antigen is unidentified.

Cells were stimulated with CMV-infected fibroblast lysates at 10 ug/mL. CD40L/CD69 double-negative CD45RO-high memory CD4+ T cells were collected. Specimen: CD4+ T cells sorted from PBMCs after approximately 20-hour stimulation, collected from a patient who received antiretroviral therapy. This clonotype was sampled from an adult woman with HIV who was CMV-seropositive. The chain couples TRBV19 to TRBJ1-2, with TRBD1 as a possible D gene (5 bases). CDR3 sequence reads: CASSITGRAVGYTF. The CDR3 bases are TGTGCCAGTAGTATTACGGGCAGGGCTGTCGGCTACACCTTC.